This T cell receptor beta chain derives from a study of blood T cell repertoires in COVID-19. Germline loops: CDR1 SEHNR, CDR2 FQNEAQ (reference sequence). The CDR3 is made up of 13 amino acids. Trimming at V came to 5 bases and at J to 7 bases, leaving 7 bases not matched to a gene. Sequencing used immunoSEQ multiplex PCR; TCRdb keeps in-frame clones, though not all of them. Of roughly 250,000 clones in the sample, about 87% were seen once. This rearrangement joins TRBV7-9 to TRBJ1-1; the match to TRBD1 covers 7 bases. The specimen sequenced was PBMCs or T cells enriched from blood (not recorded which). This TCR was recovered from a woman in her 50s who had recovered from COVID-19. CDR3 in amino acids: CASSQGGFGEAFF. DNA for the CDR3: TGTGCCAGCAGCCAAGGGGGCTTCGGTGAAGCTTTCTTT.